These T cell receptor beta chains were read from a single sample in a study. TCRdb fed the RT-PCR reads into MiXCR, producing one record per CDR3 protein. The profile shows 550,000 to 750,000 distinct CDR3 sequences, over 12% of them singletons. Sequenced input: memory CD4+ T cells from blood. The receptors originated from a female donor in good health, serving as a healthy control. CDR3s include the opening cysteine and the closing phenylalanine or tryptophan. Fields, in order: clone size, D gene, J gene, V gene, CDR3 protein, CDR3 DNA. The D gene is left open where the match is weak. The listing skips clone size in some rows; elsewhere it reads once, few, many or a size class.

>many|.|TRBJ2-3|TRBV20-1
CSARDLTDTQYF
TGCAGTGCTAGAGATCTCACAGATACGCAGTATTTT
>few|.|TRBJ2-7|TRBV10-3
CAISDERDGKYF
TGTGCCATCAGTGACGAGAGGGACGGAAAGTACTTC
>many|TRBD1|TRBJ1-2|TRBV10-3
CAISAYPGQGSGYTF
TGTGCCATCAGTGCCTATCCGGGACAGGGCTCTGGCTACACCTTC
>.|.|TRBJ2-3|TRBV2
CASSYLGDTQYF
TGTGCCAGCAGCTACCTGGGAGATACGCAGTATTTT
>.|TRBD2|TRBJ2-5|TRBV7-8
CASSIAGLAGDIGETQYF
TGTGCCAGCAGCATAGCGGGACTAGCGGGAGATATCGGAGAGACCCAGTACTTC
>.|.|TRBJ2-6|TRBV5-1
CASSLTLAGANVLTF
TGCGCCAGCAGCCTCACTTTAGCTGGGGCCAACGTCCTGACTTTC
>few|.|TRBJ2-1|TRBV10-3
CAISGPGPSNEQFF
TGTGCCATCAGTGGACCGGGACCCAGCAATGAGCAGTTCTTC
>.|.|TRBJ2-3|TRBV10-3
CAISEFGGTSTDTQYF
TGTGCCATCAGTGAATTTGGGGGAACGAGCACAGATACGCAGTATTTT
>few|.|TRBJ2-1|TRBV14
CASSQEREAFDEQFF
TGTGCCAGCAGCCAAGAGCGTGAAGCTTTCGATGAGCAGTTCTTC
>many|.|TRBJ2-4|TRBV5-1
CASSLGSTDNIQYF
TGCGCCAGCAGCTTGGGATCCACAGATAACATTCAGTACTTC
>many|TRBD2|TRBJ2-7|TRBV20-1
CSARDPSGSNEQYF
TGCAGTGCTAGAGATCCTAGCGGGAGTAACGAGCAGTACTTC
>.|TRBD1|TRBJ1-5|TRBV6-6
CASSYPPGQKGESNQPQHF
TGTGCCAGCAGTTACCCCCCGGGACAGAAAGGGGAGAGCAATCAGCCCCAGCATTTT
>few|TRBD1|TRBJ2-3|TRBV10-3
CAISEATGSSTDTQYF
TGTGCCATCAGTGAGGCGACAGGGAGTAGCACAGATACGCAGTATTTT
>few|.|TRBJ2-3|TRBV6-2/TRBV6-3
CASSYIRGYTFTDTQYF
TGTGCCAGCAGTTACATCAGGGGCTACACCTTCACAGATACGCAGTATTTT
>few|.|TRBJ1-2|TRBV9
CASSVAPVINYGYTF
TGTGCCAGCAGCGTAGCTCCAGTTATCAACTATGGCTACACCTTC
>many|TRBD2|TRBJ2-1|TRBV5-5
CASSFLAGIYNEQFF
TGTGCCAGCAGCTTTCTAGCGGGAATCTACAATGAGCAGTTCTTC
>few|TRBD1|TRBJ1-1|TRBV4-3
CANSQDRTGPTEAFF
TGCGCCAACAGCCAAGACCGGACAGGCCCGACTGAAGCTTTCTTT
>few|.|TRBJ1-1|TRBV6-1
CASTDPGRVTEAFF
TGTGCCAGCACCGACCCGGGCAGGGTCACTGAAGCTTTCTTT
>many|.|TRBJ2-7|TRBV18
CASSPSPGYEQYF
TGTGCCAGCTCACCATCGCCGGGGTACGAGCAGTACTTC
>few|.|TRBJ1-1|TRBV6-6
CASSYSVSTTEAFF
TGTGCCAGCAGTTACTCCGTCAGTACCACTGAAGCTTTCTTT
>.|.|TRBJ2-5|TRBV7-8
CASSLLEVEETQYF
TGTGCCAGCAGCTTACTCGAAGTAGAAGAGACCCAGTACTTC
>.|TRBD1|TRBJ2-2|TRBV2
CASRQGRDGELFF
TGTGCTAGCAGACAGGGACGGGACGGGGAGCTGTTTTTT
>few|.|TRBJ1-3|TRBV10-3
CAISEFGLISGNTIYF
TGTGCCATCAGTGAGTTCGGACTGATCTCTGGAAACACCATATATTTT